This T cell receptor beta chain was recovered during a study of beta chain features in type 1 diabetes. Study-wide results and caveats: Type 1 diabetes patients showed fewer insertions and more deletions at VDJ junctions.

Concerning this clone: What it binds is unknown.

CDR1 LGHNA and CDR2 YSLEER come from the germline V gene. CDR3 size: 13 residues. V was cut by 2 bases and J by 4 bases, with 7 bases left in between. Isolated RNA was reverse transcribed in full, so expressed TCRB transcripts were sequenced. The repertoire was sequenced with immunoSEQ multiplex PCR; TCRdb's copy has only in-frame clones and lacks some. Among around 500,000 clones listed, roughly 11% were seen once. The authors sorted CD4+ naive, central memory, regulatory and stem cell-like memory cells via CD45RO/CCR7/CD25/CD127/CD95/CD27. The chain joins TRBV4-3 to TRBJ2-3, with no clear D. Sequencing used naive CD4+ T cells from blood. The sequence was collected from a woman younger than 30 in good health. The CDR3 is CASSQLTADTQYF. DNA for the CDR3: TGCGCCAGCAGCCAACTGACGGCAGATACGCAGTATTTT.